This T cell receptor beta chain was found in a study of shared clonotypes between healthy human individuals (dated by TCRdb to the early 2020s). At the level of the whole study: A few men and two women, aged 18 to 49 years, made up the cohort. Per donor, three plates each were used for CD4 naive and CD4 memory, two for CD8 naive, and one for CD8 memory. To estimate repertoire size and how much clonotypes are shared between individuals, the study performed deep sequencing of blood TCR repertoires from roughly five healthy adults. Libraries were prepared and TCR repertoires were sequenced by different laboratories using diverse techniques, in order to increase sequencing depth and limit assay-specific biases. Leukapheresis yielded between about 0.94 and 9 billion PBMCs per donor. General study outcomes and caveats: Pairwise subsampling indicated that sequencing depth was expected to affect the degree of clonotype sharing among donors. Across a handful of donors, 4.5% to 6.5% of naive CD4, roughly 3.8% of naive CD8, about 2% of memory CD4, and roughly 0.4% of memory CD8 clonotypes were shared. Naive subsets generally had larger estimated clonotype richness than memory subsets did. Sampling was limited to blood, and TCR repertoires in tissue likely differ from TCR repertoires in blood. Compared with non-shared clonotypes, clonotypes shared by all four sorted-subset donors had higher generation probabilities. The genetic and exposure-history diversity represented was limited by the small number of donors. Even with the large sequencing depth, rarefaction of the sorted-subset datasets indicated that sequencing was incomplete.

As for this clone: This clone's antigen is unknown. No per-base quality is available; no much larger clone lies one base away.

Reading from cysteine to phenylalanine, the CDR3 counts 15 amino acids. The read is trimmed to its CDR3 DNA, 45 bases read in frame from base 1. The trim is 2 bases for V and 4 bases for J, with a gap of 14 bases between the germline ends. The CDR1 and CDR2 encoded by the germline V gene are MNHEY and SVGAGI. The donors were healthy, HIV-negative adults with no recently reported acute infections or vaccinations. Every donor was a Caucasian adult living in Nashville, Tennessee, USA. CD4+ T cells were enriched through magnetic negative selection, after which naive cells were positively selected on CD45RA and the remaining negative fraction served as the memory subset. Blood was collected by leukapheresis, and PBMCs were isolated by Ficoll-Histopaque density gradient centrifugation and then cryopreserved in liquid nitrogen vapor phase. Analytical flow cytometry was used to check the purity and quantity of every magnetically sorted T cell population. Genomic DNA was isolated from every sorted fraction and measured by UV absorbance on a Nanodrop 2000c.

TCR CDR3 regions were amplified from genomic DNA by multiplex PCR using the deep immunoSEQ assay. Genomic DNA extracted from each cell subset was distributed evenly over all wells of several immunoSEQ 96-well plates, and each plate served as one replicate. Each replicate PCR for sorted subsets received roughly 200 ng genomic DNA, equal to 30,000 or so T cell genomes. Purified libraries were measured with a Qubit 3.0 fluorometer, size-checked on a Bioanalyzer 2100, and measured again with the KAPA Library Quantification kit. A separate single-read 150-cycle Illumina NextSeq 550 flow cell was used to sequence each immunoSEQ 96-well plate. In the paper's pipeline: Because the immunoSEQ output held only junctional sequences and lacked quality scores, the filtering could not match the filtering applied to full-length reads. To assign V/J genes and CDR3, sequences were annotated using PyIR, a Python wrapper for IgBLAST v1.9, with IMGT germline references. Reads were filtered out if the reads had weak V/J assignments (E-value above 1e-6), no CDR3, stop codons, out-of-frame junctions, or ambiguous translated residues. A V3J clonotype was defined by an identical inferred V gene, J gene, and CDR3 amino acid sequence. Percentage overlap between repertoires was calculated by dividing the number of shared unique clonotypes by the size of the smaller repertoire. Three approaches were used to assess repertoire richness: RTK rarefaction, the Chao1 estimator, and Recon v2.1 estimates of unobserved clonotypes. OLGA was used to compute generation probabilities for all TCRbeta clonotypes that the gDNA method yielded from several donors. TCRdb's version of the immuneACCESS table is confined to in-frame rearrangements and falls short of the full clone set. An unresolved V gene accounts for under half of the shortfall where checked; the remainder is of unknown origin. V and J calls and clone size are those listed in that table; D and trimming were worked out from the DNA. Within this sample are roughly 1,000,000 clones, with about four fifths of them counted one time only. More than 0.45% of the sample is held by the ten biggest clonotypes.

The sample was memory CD4+ T cells from PBMCs. The sample's cell subset or site label, in plain terms: CD45RA-negative fraction. The source of this sequence is a man younger than 35 in good health. Some clones in this sample may be carry-over from other donors' samples. The sequence joins TRBV6-5 to TRBJ1-1; the D gene identity is not certain. The CDR3 reads as follows: CASSYGPGGGTEAFF. The DNA sequence is as follows: TGTGCCAGCAGTTACGGCCCGGGCGGAGGCACTGAAGCTTTCTTT.